This T cell receptor beta chain was observed in a study of low-dose radiotherapy and immunotherapy resistance in tumors. Study-level background: Each fraction given to Cohort 2 every two weeks delivered 1 Gy, and the total reached 13 Gy over 26 weeks. It was every two weeks, one day before radiation and immunotherapy, that intravenous cyclophosphamide 200 mg/m2 was given. Aspirin 300 mg, taken orally and daily, was given to patients for four cycles from cycle 1 day 1. Patients were given intravenous nivolumab 240 mg every two weeks plus ipilimumab 1 mg/kg every six weeks.

Time point described: after trial treatment. Treatment described: LDRT plus nivolumab, ipilimumab, low-dose cyclophosphamide and aspirin (RACIN trial). The V segment lost 11 bases and the J segment 5 bases; nucleotides outside the gene matches: 1. This CDR3 region has 10 residues. The V gene's germline CDR1 is SEHNR and CDR2 FQNEAQ (reference sequence). Gene-specific TRAV and TRBV primers were used for first-strand cDNA, covering alpha and beta chains. The authors amplified TCRs for 20 to 25 PCR cycles with a constant-region primer and a V-primer adapter. Using its own MiXCR run on the reads, TCRdb lists one record per CDR3 protein. The profile shows about 58,000 distinct CDR3 sequences, about 23% of them singletons. This clonotype showed up many times.

The V call is TRBV7-9, the J call TRBJ2-3, with 7 bases fitting TRBD2. The sequence came from a male donor with prostate cancer. The sequencing used PBMCs, collected after low-dose radiotherapy plus immunotherapy. Here the CDR3 DNA reads TGTGCCTGGGGGGGAGATACGCAGTATTTT. Its protein is CAWGGDTQYF.